These 31 T cell receptor beta chains were all obtained from the same sample, sequenced in a study of metastatic and nonmetastatic thyroid tumors. TCRdb re-called clones via MiXCR from the PCR reads. The sample has 53,000 or so clones, 20% seen once. Thyroid surgery took place with no prior treatment in any patient. Sequencing was performed on blood. These receptors were taken from a female donor with papillary thyroid cancer or a benign thyroid nodule (not recorded which). Some clones in this sample may be carry-over from other donors' samples.

This clone was counted ten times or more. This chain connects TRBV20-1 to TRBJ1-1; 7 bases agree with TRBD1. CDR1 and CDR2 from the germline V gene are DFQATT and SNEGSKA (reference sequence). The CDR3 consists of 16 residues. The V segment lost 5 bases and the J segment 0 bases; nucleotides outside the gene matches: 12. CDR3 in DNA: TGCAGTGCTCGTCCCGGGACAGCAATAATGAACACTGAAGCTTTCTTT. It specifies CSARPGTAIMNTEAFF.

CDR3 sequence (DNA): TGTGCCAGCAGCGTAGATGGTACCTATGGCTACACCTTC. It encodes CASSVDGTYGYTF. The chain carries TRBV9 and TRBJ1-2; D unclear. The CDR3 covers 13 residues. CDR1 is SGDLS and CDR2 is YYNGEE in the germline V gene. V was clipped by 0 bases and J by 4 bases, with 7 bases between them. Drawing the rest from reference TRBV9 and TRBJ1-2, the complete variable domain is DSGVTQTPKHLITATGQRVTLRCSPRSGDLSVYWYQQSLDQGLQFLIQYYNGEERAKGNILERFSAQQFPDLHSELNLSSLELGDSALYFCASSVDGTYGYTFGSGTRLTVV.

This clone was detected many times. This rearrangement joins TRBV18 to TRBJ2-6; 10 bases match TRBD2. Germline trimming cut 1 base from V and 0 bases from J; bases unmatched to any gene: 12. CDR1 and CDR2 from the germline V gene are KGHSH and LQKENI. This CDR3 has 21 amino acids. CDR3 bases: TGTGCCAGCTCACCACTCTACCTCAGACTAGCGGGCCTCTCTGGGGCCAACGTCCTGACTTTC. Translated, it gives CASSPLYLRLAGLSGANVLTF.

The sample holds many counts of this clone. V is TRBV4-1 and J is TRBJ1-5; TRBD1 agrees at 12 bases. This CDR3 region has 16 residues. Germline lookup yields CDR1 MGHRA and CDR2 YSYEKL. Trimming at V came to 4 bases and at J to 7 bases, leaving 8 bases not matched to a gene. The CDR3 spells CASSRGTGGRGQPQHF. The CDR3 nucleotides read TGCGCCAGCAGCCGAGGGACAGGGGGCCGCGGGCAGCCCCAGCATTTT.

This clone was counted at least ten times. The rearrangement joins TRBV28 to TRBJ1-1; D is ambiguous. V was cut by 7 bases and J by 2 bases, with 8 bases left in between. Germline V CDR1 and CDR2: MDHEN, SYDVKM. CDR3 length: 12 residues. Written as DNA, the CDR3 is TGTGCCAGCATTCGCGTCAACACTGAAGCTTTCTTT. This codes for CASIRVNTEAFF.

The table lists this clone with a few counts. It may be a read error: a sequence one base away is much more abundant. The V and J genes are TRBV10-3 and TRBJ1-2, with D unresolved. Germline lookup yields CDR1 ENHRY and CDR2 SYGVKD. The ends were cut back, 6 bases at V and 4 bases at J, with 9 bases in the middle. CDR3 length equals 12 residues. The CDR3 region has the DNA TGTGCCATCAGGAGGGAAGGCTATGGCTACACCTTC. Protein product: CAIRREGYGYTF.

This clone was recorded at least ten times. V and J are TRBV20-1 and TRBJ2-1; TRBD1 is a possible D gene (5 bases). In germline, CDR1 is DFQATT, CDR2 SNEGSKA (reference sequence). Trimming shortened V by 6 bases and J by 0 bases, and 12 bases separated the two germline ends. CDR3 length: 14 residues. The CDR3 protein is CSAAADSSYNEQFF. Here the CDR3 DNA reads TGCAGTGCGGCGGCAGACAGCTCCTACAATGAGCAGTTCTTC.

This clone was observed a few times. This may be a read error: a much more frequent sequence differs by one nucleotide. Other DNA sequences in this sample translate to the same CDR3. The chain employs TRBV3-1 and TRBJ2-3; the match to TRBD2 covers 7 bases. There are 15 residues in the CDR3. J gave up 6 bases and V 4 bases, and 10 bases lay outside the gene matches. CDR1 and CDR2 from the germline V gene are LGHDT and YNNKEL (reference sequence). The CDR3 protein is CASSPLGGVTDTQYF. The CDR3 coding sequence is TGTGCCAGCAGCCCGTTGGGGGGGGTCACGGATACGCAGTATTTT.

This clone has ten or more counts. This chain connects TRBV20-1 to TRBJ2-4, with a weak D call TRBD2 (5 bases). The CDR3 loop spans 16 amino acids. The germline V and J ends were trimmed by 2 bases and 1 base, with 15 bases remaining between them. Germline assignment: CDR1 DFQATT and CDR2 SNEGSKA (reference sequence). The CDR3 loop reads CSARPRGLGAKNIQYF. In DNA, the CDR3 is TGCAGTGCTAGACCCCGCGGGCTAGGGGCCAAAAACATTCAGTACTTC.

This clone occurred many times. The chain employs TRBV11-2 and TRBJ2-3; 8 positions match TRBD2. V lost 6 bases to trimming and J lost 2 bases; unmatched junction nucleotides: 10. From germline, CDR1 is SGHAT and CDR2 FQNNGV. The length of the CDR3 is 16 residues. CDR3 nucleotides: TGTGCCAGCAGTTCCCATAGCGGGACCTTCACAGATACGCAGTATTTT. This gives the protein CASSSHSGTFTDTQYF.

This clone was seen ten or more times. The rearrangement joins TRBV7-3 to TRBJ2-1; D gene uncertain. V lost 2 bases to trimming and J lost 2 bases, with 7 bases between them. CDR3 length: 14 residues. CDR1 and CDR2 from the germline V gene are SGHTA and FQGTGA. The CDR3 nucleotides are TGTGCCAGCAGCTTAGACTCGGCCTACAATGAGCAGTTCTTC. It codes for CASSLDSAYNEQFF.

A word on this clone: Relative to the germline gene, one junction end is altered; a read error may explain this. Within the sample, other DNA sequences also encode this same CDR3. The CDR3 region is CASSSTNRPNTEAFF. DNA for the CDR3: TGTGCCAGCTCCTCCACCAACAGACCGAACACCGAAGCTTTCTTT. The chain employs TRBV18 and TRBJ1-1; D remains ambiguous. The CDR3 length is 15 residues. CDR1 KGHSH and CDR2 LQKENI come from the germline V gene.

This clone was observed at least ten times. The V and J genes are TRBV6-1 and TRBJ1-2, with D possibly TRBD1 on 6 matching bases. V lost 5 bases and J 0 bases, leaving 16 bases between the germline ends. The CDR3 loop spans 16 amino acids. The germline V gene has CDR1 MNHNS and CDR2 SASEGT. The CDR3 DNA sequence: TGTGCCAGCAGTCAAAGCGGGGGGGCGGCTAACTATGGCTACACCTTC. Protein product: CASSQSGGAANYGYTF.

This clone was seen ten or more times. The chain is built from TRBV3-1 and TRBJ1-6, with 8 bases matching TRBD1. The V gene's germline CDR1 is LGHDT and CDR2 YNNKEL (reference sequence). The CDR3 length is 15 residues. V lost 3 bases and J lost 10; bases outside the gene matches: 8. The CDR3 loop reads CASSQGAGGRSPLHF. Here the CDR3 DNA reads TGTGCCAGCAGCCAGGGAGCAGGGGGCAGATCACCCCTCCACTTT.

Regarding this clone: A read error is possible here, since a much larger clone lies one base away. Other nucleotide sequences from this sample produce the same CDR3. This sequence joins TRBV28 and TRBJ2-1, with TRBD2 identical over 9 bases. The CDR3 is 15 amino acids. Germline V gene lookup returns CDR1 MDHEN and CDR2 SYDVKM. V shed 6 bases, J shed 10 bases, and the junction held 13 bases outside the gene matches. The CDR3 DNA follows: TGTGCCAGCAGGGATCACAGTCTAGCGGGACGGGAGCAGTTCTTC. This translates into CASRDHSLAGREQFF.

This clone came up many times. The rearrangement joins TRBV5-1 to TRBJ1-3; TRBD1 might be the D (6 bases). The CDR3 is made up of 16 amino acids. Germline CDR1 is SGHRS and CDR2 is YFSETQ. V lost 3 bases, J lost 4 bases, and 17 bases lay in between. CDR3 in amino acids: CASSSTGAGVGNTIYF. The CDR3, as DNA: TGCGCCAGCAGCTCAACCGGGGCAGGGGTAGGAAACACCATATATTTT. The full variable domain, rest sourced from reference TRBV5-1 and TRBJ1-3, is KAGVTQTPRYLIKTRGQQVTLSCSPISGHRSVSWYQQTPGQGLQFLFEYFSETQRNKGNFPGRFSGRQFSNSRSEMNVSTLELGDSALYLCASSSTGAGVGNTIYFGEGSWLTVV.

The rearrangement links TRBV6-1 to TRBJ2-1; 7 nucleotides line up with TRBD2. V lost 7 bases and J lost 7; bases outside the gene matches: 10. The CDR3 length is 14 residues. Germline values: CDR1 MNHNS, CDR2 SASEGT. The CDR3: CASNTGGELNEQFF. CDR3 nucleotides: TGTGCCAGCAACACGGGAGGAGAGTTGAATGAGCAGTTCTTC.

This clone came up many times. The rearrangement uses TRBV20-1 and TRBJ2-3; D call uncertain. The CDR3 length is 13 residues. The germline V and J ends were trimmed by 2 bases and 1 base, with 7 bases remaining between them. The germline gives CDR1 DFQATT, CDR2 SNEGSKA (reference sequence). The chain's CDR3 is CSARRPGTDTQYF. The CDR3 coding sequence is TGCAGTGCTAGACGGCCAGGCACAGATACGCAGTATTTT.

There are many counts of this clone. V gene TRBV4-1 combines with J gene TRBJ1-5; D not certain. The CDR3 is made up of 16 amino acids. Germline CDR1 reads MGHRA; CDR2 reads YSYEKL. V was trimmed by 0 bases and J by 6 bases, leaving 15 bases between them. CDR3 sequence: CASSQEGWLSSQPQHF. As DNA, the CDR3 is TGCGCCAGCAGCCAAGAAGGATGGCTAAGTAGTCAGCCCCAGCATTTT.

Concerning this clone: Compared with germline, one end of the junction differs, possibly owing to a read error. The chain has TRBV9 and TRBJ2-3; perhaps D is TRBD1 or TRBD2 (6 bases each). The CDR3 loop spans 15 amino acids. Germline values: CDR1 SGDLS, CDR2 YYNGEE. CDR3 in amino acids: CASSGGTWIADTQYF. The CDR3 region has the DNA TGTGCCAGCAGCGGCGGGACATGGATTGCAGATACACAGTATTTT.

As concerns this clone: This may be a read error, as it is one base from a much larger clone. The V gene is TRBV20-1, the J gene TRBJ2-4; 10 bases line up with TRBD2. The germline V gene encodes CDR1 DFQATT and CDR2 SNEGSKA (reference sequence). The CDR3 loop spans 14 amino acids. With V trimmed by 3 bases and J by 5 bases, 4 bases remained unmatched. The CDR3: CSARSGRAQNIQYF. The DNA of the CDR3 is TGCAGTGCTAGGAGCGGGAGGGCCCAAAACATTCAGTACTTC.

This clone qualifies as medium-sized. The CDR3 region has the DNA TGTGCCAGCAGTCAACTAGCGGGACAATCCTACGAGCAGTACTTC. It specifies CASSQLAGQSYEQYF. The V and J genes are TRBV12-3 or TRBV12-4 and TRBJ2-7; 10 bases fit TRBD2. J gave up 1 base and V 5 bases, and 5 bases lay outside the gene matches. The CDR3 extends over 15 amino acids.

At least ten counts were recorded for this clone. The chain uses TRBV27 and TRBJ2-7; either TRBD1 or TRBD2 may supply D (5 bases each). The CDR3 has 16 residues. Trimming took off 4 bases at V and 4 bases at J, with 20 bases between the two ends. From germline, CDR1 is MNHEY and CDR2 SMNVEV (reference sequence). The CDR3 loop reads CASSSRRDPALYEQYF. In DNA, the CDR3 is TGTGCCAGCAGTTCCCGCCGGGACCCCGCCCTATACGAGCAGTACTTC.

The V and J genes are TRBV19 and TRBJ2-6; D is unclear. The germline V and J ends were trimmed by 3 bases and 4 bases, with 22 bases remaining between them. The germline gives CDR1 LNHDA, CDR2 SQIVND (reference sequence). The CDR3 covers 19 residues. The CDR3 DNA sequence: TGTGCCAGTAGTATGAGGCAAGGTCTCAATCTCTGGGGGGCCAACGTCCTGACTTTC. It yields the protein CASSMRQGLNLWGANVLTF.

This clone occurred many times. The chain recombines TRBV27 with TRBJ2-4; 12 bases fit TRBD2. The germline CDR1 and CDR2 sequences are MNHEY and SMNVEV (reference sequence). The CDR3 has 18 amino acids. V was pared by 5 bases and J by 0 bases, with 8 bases of the junction left unmatched. The CDR3 DNA reads as TGTGCCAGCAGTAACCTAGCGGGAGGGGAGACAGCCAAAAACATTCAGTACTTC. It encodes CASSNLAGGETAKNIQYF.

This clone was detected ten times or more. V gene TRBV20-1 combines with J gene TRBJ1-1; D might be TRBD1 (5 bases). Germline loops: CDR1 DFQATT, CDR2 SNEGSKA (reference sequence). This CDR3 is built from 11 residues. The V end was cut by 3 bases, the J end by 3 bases, with 5 bases between. In DNA form, the CDR3 reads TGCAGTGCTAGGGGGGACACTGAAGCTTTCTTT. Encoded protein: CSARGDTEAFF.

This clone has a count of ten or more. The chain has TRBV7-3 and TRBJ2-1; TRBD2 agrees at 8 bases. V lost 1 base to trimming and J lost 1 base; unmatched junction nucleotides: 12. Germline values: CDR1 SGHTA, CDR2 FQGTGA. This CDR3 has 19 amino acids. CDR3 region: CASSLRGIAGLKSYNEQFF. In DNA, the CDR3 is TGTGCCAGCAGCTTAAGGGGAATAGCGGGACTCAAGTCCTACAATGAGCAGTTCTTC.

The chain couples TRBV5-6 to TRBJ2-1; 7 bases match TRBD1. The CDR3 has 14 residues. Germline V gene lookup returns CDR1 SGHDT and CDR2 YYEEEE. Germline trimming cut 4 bases from V and 3 bases from J; bases unmatched to any gene: 4. The CDR3 spells CASSAGGFYNEQFF. DNA of the CDR3: TGTGCCAGCAGCGCAGGGGGATTCTACAATGAGCAGTTCTTC.

This clone has a count of ten or more. The chain recombines TRBV28 with TRBJ1-4; D perhaps matches TRBD1 (5 bases). Germline CDR1 and CDR2: MDHEN and SYDVKM. The CDR3 contains 15 residues. V dropped 4 bases and J dropped 3 bases, with 12 bases sitting between them. The CDR3 reads CASSSSGASNEKLFF. The CDR3, as DNA: TGTGCCAGCAGTTCATCCGGGGCGTCTAATGAAAAACTGTTTTTT. Filled out from reference TRBV28 and TRBJ1-4, the complete variable domain reads DVKVTQSSRYLVKRTGEKVFLECVQDMDHENMFWYRQDPGLGLRLIYFSYDVKMKEKGDIPEGYSVSREKKERFSLILESASTNQTSMYLCASSSSGASNEKLFFGSGTQLSVL.

This clone showed up many times. The genes are TRBV5-1 and TRBJ2-6, with D tentatively TRBD2 (7 bases). CDR3 length: 15 amino acids. V lost 7 bases and J lost 2, with 13 bases in between. Germline loops: CDR1 SGHRS, CDR2 YFSETQ. The CDR3 loop reads CASEWGGAGANVLTF. The CDR3 DNA follows: TGCGCCAGCGAATGGGGGGGCGCTGGGGCCAACGTCCTGACTTTC.

V usage is TRBV20-1 and J usage is TRBJ1-1; D call uncertain. The CDR3 consists of 13 residues. With 5 bases removed from V and 8 bases from J, the gap between germline ends came to 18 bases. Germline CDR1 is DFQATT and CDR2 is SNEGSKA (reference sequence). The CDR3 DNA reads as TGCAGTGCTCAGACGTCCGGGTGGCACGAAGCTTTCTTT. Translated: CSAQTSGWHEAFF.